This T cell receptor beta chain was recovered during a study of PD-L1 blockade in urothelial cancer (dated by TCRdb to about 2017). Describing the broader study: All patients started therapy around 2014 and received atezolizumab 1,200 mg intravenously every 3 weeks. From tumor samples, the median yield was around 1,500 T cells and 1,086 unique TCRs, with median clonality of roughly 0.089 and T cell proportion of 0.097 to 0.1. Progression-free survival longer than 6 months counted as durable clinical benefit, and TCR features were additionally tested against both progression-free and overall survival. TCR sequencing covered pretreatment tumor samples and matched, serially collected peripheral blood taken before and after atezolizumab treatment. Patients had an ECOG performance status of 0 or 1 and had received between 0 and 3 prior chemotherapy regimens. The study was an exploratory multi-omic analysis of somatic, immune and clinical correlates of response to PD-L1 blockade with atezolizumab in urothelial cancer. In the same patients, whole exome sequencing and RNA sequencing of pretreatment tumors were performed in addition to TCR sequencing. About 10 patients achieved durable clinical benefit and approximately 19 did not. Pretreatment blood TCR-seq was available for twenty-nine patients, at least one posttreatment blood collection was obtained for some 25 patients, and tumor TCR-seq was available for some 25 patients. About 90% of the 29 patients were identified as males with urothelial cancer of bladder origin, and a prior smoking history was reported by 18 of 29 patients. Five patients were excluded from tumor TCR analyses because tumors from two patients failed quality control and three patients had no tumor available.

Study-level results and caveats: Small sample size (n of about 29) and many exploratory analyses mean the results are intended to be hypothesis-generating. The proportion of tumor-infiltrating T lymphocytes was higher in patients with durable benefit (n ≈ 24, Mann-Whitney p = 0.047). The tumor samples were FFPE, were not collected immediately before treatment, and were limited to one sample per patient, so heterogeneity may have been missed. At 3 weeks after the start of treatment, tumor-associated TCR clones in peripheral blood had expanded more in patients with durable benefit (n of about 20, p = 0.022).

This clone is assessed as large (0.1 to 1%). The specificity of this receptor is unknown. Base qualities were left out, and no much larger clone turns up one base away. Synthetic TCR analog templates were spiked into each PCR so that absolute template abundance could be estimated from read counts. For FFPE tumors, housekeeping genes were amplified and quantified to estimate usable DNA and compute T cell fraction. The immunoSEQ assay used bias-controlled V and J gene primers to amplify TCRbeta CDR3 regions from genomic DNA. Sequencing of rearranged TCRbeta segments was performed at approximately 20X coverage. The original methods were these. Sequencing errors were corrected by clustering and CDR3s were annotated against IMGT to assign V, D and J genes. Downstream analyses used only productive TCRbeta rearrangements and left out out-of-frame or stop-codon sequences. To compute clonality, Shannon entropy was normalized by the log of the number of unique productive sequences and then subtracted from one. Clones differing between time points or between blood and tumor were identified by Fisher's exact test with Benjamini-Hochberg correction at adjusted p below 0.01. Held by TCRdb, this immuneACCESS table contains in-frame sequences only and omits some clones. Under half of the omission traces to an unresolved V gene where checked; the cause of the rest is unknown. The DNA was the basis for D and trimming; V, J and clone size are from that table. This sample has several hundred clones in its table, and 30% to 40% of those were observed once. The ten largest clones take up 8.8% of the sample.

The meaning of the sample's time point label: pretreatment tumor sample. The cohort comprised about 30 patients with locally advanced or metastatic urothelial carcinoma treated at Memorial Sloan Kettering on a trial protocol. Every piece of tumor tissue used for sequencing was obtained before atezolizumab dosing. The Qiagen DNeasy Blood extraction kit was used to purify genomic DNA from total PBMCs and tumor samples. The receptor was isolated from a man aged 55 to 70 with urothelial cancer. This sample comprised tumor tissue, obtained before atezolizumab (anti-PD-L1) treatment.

The CDR3 is CASSLFTRNTEAFF. The bases read TGTGCCAGCAGCTTGTTTACAAGGAACACTGAAGCTTTCTTT. Rearrangement joined TRBV11-3 to TRBJ1-1; the D segment cannot be called with confidence. Taken from the germline V gene, the CDR1 and CDR2 loops are SGHNT and YENEEA. Spanning cysteine to phenylalanine, the CDR3 consists of 14 amino acids. Only CDR3 DNA remains: 42 bases, in frame from the first base. V lost 3 bases and J lost 1 base; the stretch between them is 9 bases long. Joined to the reference TRBV11-3 and TRBJ1-1 proteins, this CDR3 gives the full variable domain: EAGVVQSPRYKIIEKKQPVAFWCNPISGHNTLYWYLQNLGQGPELLIRYENEEAVDDSQLPKDRFSAERLKGVDSTLKIQPAELGDSAVYLCASSLFTRNTEAFFGQGTRLTVV.